The 18 T cell receptor beta chains below all came from one sample that was sequenced in a study of blood T cell repertoires in COVID-19. Only in-frame clones appear in the TCRdb table, and some are missing; sequencing was by immunoSEQ multiplex PCR. The sample carries 85,000 to 95,000 clones, 72% recorded once. Sequenced: peripheral blood. These receptors originate from a woman older than 75 with acute or convalescent COVID-19.

This chain connects TRBV25-1 to TRBJ1-2; D is perhaps TRBD1 (6 bases). Trimming took off 1 base at V and 7 bases at J, with 10 bases between the two ends. CDR3 length: 13 amino acids. In germline, CDR1 is MGHDK, CDR2 SYGVNS. This chain's CDR3 is CASSESGTRGYTF. The DNA of the CDR3 is TGTGCCAGCAGTGAATCCGGGACACGTGGCTACACCTTC.

This chain connects TRBV2 to TRBJ2-7, with a tentative D call TRBD1 (5 bases). From germline, CDR1 is SNHLY and CDR2 FYNNEI. This CDR3 has 14 residues. V lost 7 bases to trimming and J lost 3 bases, with 16 bases between them. The CDR3 region has the DNA TGTGCCAGCAAAGACGGTGGGGCAGGCTACGAGCAGTACTTC. Encoded protein: CASKDGGAGYEQYF.

The V call is TRBV6-2 or TRBV6-3, the J call TRBJ1-2; 8 bases are a match to TRBD1. Germline V gives CDR1 MNHEY, CDR2 SVGEGT. The CDR3 covers 17 residues. J was trimmed by 7 bases and V by 6 bases; bases with no gene match: 19. CDR3 nucleotide sequence: TGTGCCAGCAGCCCTCCTCCGGGCAGGGGGCAGGAGAGTGGCTACACCTTC. It codes for CASSPPPGRGQESGYTF.

The genes are TRBV5-5 and TRBJ1-6; no firm D call. Trimming removed 1 base from V and 0 bases from J, with 5 bases in between. CDR3 length: 15 residues. Germline V gene lookup returns CDR1 SGHKS and CDR2 YYEKEE (reference sequence). CDR3 in amino acids: CASSLQFSYNSPLHF. The CDR3 DNA follows: TGTGCCAGCAGCTTGCAGTTCTCCTATAATTCACCCCTCCACTTT.

This clone has a handful of counts. The chain combines TRBV30 with TRBJ1-5, with D perhaps matching TRBD1 (5 bases). Germline lookup yields CDR1 GTSNPN and CDR2 SVGIG (reference sequence). The CDR3 spans 14 residues. Trimming left V 4 bases short and J 0 bases short, with 10 bases between. The chain's CDR3 is CAWTGGGSNQPQHF. CDR3 DNA: TGTGCCTGGACCGGGGGGGGTAGCAATCAGCCCCAGCATTTT.

As to this clone: Just one base apart from a much larger clone, this may be a read error. This rearrangement joins TRBV9 to TRBJ2-2; 9 bases agree with TRBD2. Germline V CDR1 and CDR2: SGDLS, YYNGEE. CDR3 length: 17 amino acids. The CDR3 DNA follows: TGTGCCCGCAGCGTCGCGGCGGGGGGGCCGGCATCCGGGGAGCTGTTTTTT. As protein: CARSVAAGGPASGELFF.

The genes are TRBV11-2 and TRBJ2-2; 7 bases are a match to TRBD1. V dropped 4 bases and J dropped 7; count of bases not matched to a gene: 6. Germline V gene data show CDR1 as SGHAT and CDR2 as FQNNGV. This CDR3 region has 14 residues. The CDR3 sequence: CASSYTGVGGELFF. Here the CDR3 DNA reads TGTGCCAGCAGCTATACAGGGGTAGGCGGGGAGCTGTTTTTT.

This clone has ten or more counts. The chain recombines TRBV6-5 with TRBJ2-7; TRBD1 aligns across 7 bases. The CDR3 covers 14 residues. Trimming took 7 bases from V and 4 from J; bases not matched to a gene: 10. Per germline, CDR1 MNHEY and CDR2 SVGAGI. The CDR3 spells CASKTTGRTYEQYF. The CDR3 DNA follows: TGTGCCAGCAAGACGACAGGGAGAACTTACGAGCAGTACTTC.

This clone appeared once. This chain's CDR3 is CASSRPTGGRRSPLHF. In DNA form, the CDR3 reads TGTGCCAGCAGCCGCCCGACAGGGGGGAGAAGATCACCCCTCCACTTT. The chain employs TRBV5-4 and TRBJ1-6, with TRBD1 matching over 9 bases. V dropped 4 bases and J dropped 10; count of bases not matched to a gene: 12. The germline CDR1 and CDR2 sequences are SGHNT and YYREEE (reference sequence). The CDR3 consists of 16 residues.

The J gene is TRBJ2-1, the V gene TRBV4-3, with 11 nucleotides matching TRBD1. The CDR3 loop spans 16 amino acids. Trimming removed 0 bases from V and 9 bases from J; junction bases left unmatched: 7. Germline V gene data show CDR1 as LGHNA and CDR2 as YSLEER. The CDR3, as DNA: TGCGCCAGCAGCCAAGATGGGACAGGGGGATGGGGTGAGCAGTTCTTC. Protein sequence: CASSQDGTGGWGEQFF.

The genes are TRBV7-2 and TRBJ2-2; 8 bases map to TRBD2. Germline V lookup: CDR1 SGHTA, CDR2 FQGNSA. The CDR3 contains 16 residues. The V gene end was trimmed by 3 bases and the J gene end by 2 bases; junction bases not matched to a gene: 5. CDR3 nucleotide sequence: TGTGCCAGCAGCTTTACTAGCGGTGATAACACCGGGGAGCTGTTTTTT. Translation gives CASSFTSGDNTGELFF.

The chain combines TRBV19 with TRBJ2-5, with 11 bases matching TRBD1. Germline V CDR1 and CDR2: LNHDA, SQIVND (reference sequence). Trimming at V came to 5 bases and at J to 5 bases, leaving 7 bases not matched to a gene. The CDR3 length is 15 residues. The CDR3 sequence: CASSLRTGGVETQYF. CDR3 sequence (DNA): TGTGCCAGTAGTCTAAGGACAGGGGGCGTTGAGACCCAGTACTTC.

This chain joins TRBV29-1 and TRBJ1-1, with 8 nucleotides matching TRBD1. The CDR3 contains 12 residues. Germline CDR1 reads SQVTM; CDR2 reads ANQGSEA. The V segment lost 7 bases and the J segment 6 bases; nucleotides outside the gene matches: 7. The CDR3: CSAGQGNAEAFF. The DNA for the CDR3 is TGCAGCGCCGGACAGGGTAACGCTGAAGCTTTCTTT. The variable domain in full, completed from reference TRBV29-1 and TRBJ1-1, reads SAVISQKPSRDICQRGTSLTIQCQVDSQVTMMFWYRQQPGQSLTLIATANQGSEATYESGFVIDKFPISRPNLTFSTLTVSNMSPEDSSIYLCSAGQGNAEAFFGQGTRLTVV.

The chain joins TRBV7-2 to TRBJ2-2; 7 bases align to TRBD2. The CDR3 spans 14 residues. Unmatched junction bases numbered 5, after V lost 6 bases and J lost 4 bases. From germline, CDR1 is SGHTA and CDR2 FQGNSA. The CDR3 region is CASRAQRGTGELFF. Written as DNA, the CDR3 is TGTGCCAGCAGGGCCCAGCGGGGCACCGGGGAGCTGTTTTTT.

The chain uses TRBV11-2 and TRBJ2-7; no clear D gene. V was shortened by 5 bases and J by 0 bases, with 11 bases between the two germline ends. The CDR3 totals 14 residues. The germline CDR1 and CDR2 sequences are SGHAT and FQNNGV. CDR3 nucleotides: TGTGCCAGCAGCCCCCCTGGCCGCTCCTACGAGCAGTACTTC. Encoded protein: CASSPPGRSYEQYF.

The chain couples TRBV5-1 to TRBJ2-1, with 8 nucleotides matching TRBD2. The CDR3 has 16 amino acids. Unmatched junction bases numbered 10, after V lost 4 bases and J lost 4 bases. Germline loops: CDR1 SGHRS, CDR2 YFSETQ. The CDR3 region is CASSPGGAGSYNEQFF. DNA of the CDR3: TGCGCCAGCAGCCCCGGGGGGGCAGGTTCGTACAATGAGCAGTTCTTC.

The table lists this clone with a count of one. The V gene is TRBV4-2, the J gene TRBJ1-1; TRBD1 agrees at 7 bases. The V gene's germline CDR1 is LGHNA and CDR2 YNFKEQ. Trimming cost V 8 bases and J 1 base; bases outside gene matches: 7. This CDR3 has 14 amino acids. The DNA of the CDR3 is TGTGCCAGCGGACAGACAGGGAAGAACACTGAAGCTTTCTTT. Protein: CASGQTGKNTEAFF.

This clone was observed at least ten times. Other nucleotide sequences from this sample produce the same CDR3. The chain links TRBV11-2 to TRBJ1-1; 7 bases agree with TRBD1. CDR3 size: 12 residues. The germline V gene has CDR1 SGHAT and CDR2 FQNNGV. After removal of 5 bases from V and 8 bases from J, the junction contained 5 bases not matched to a gene. CDR3 DNA: TGTGCCAGCAGCCTGAACAGGGGCGAAGCTTTCTTT. It yields the protein CASSLNRGEAFF. Together with reference TRBV11-2 and TRBJ1-1, the CDR3 gives the full variable domain: EAGVAQSPRYKIIEKRQSVAFWCNPISGHATLYWYQQILGQGPKLLIQFQNNGVVDDSQLPKDRFSAERLKGVDSTLKIQPAKLEDSAVYLCASSLNRGEAFFGQGTRLTVV.